This TCR beta chain comes out of a study of cytomegalovirus exposure and HLA in healthy donors. Overall study context: Clustering assigned 70% to 90% of the roughly 420 genotyped donors to the Caucasian-associated ancestry cluster. Study-level results: Overall, roughly 160 TCR beta chains were annotated as cytomegalovirus-associated.

For this clone: Its cognate antigen is unknown.

The CDR3 length is 16 residues. Germline assignment: CDR1 MNHNY and CDR2 SVGAGI (reference sequence). The V end lost 2 bases, the J end lost 4 bases, and 17 bases lay between the germline ends. PCR involved 60 Vbeta and 13 Jbeta primers. Here immunoSEQ multiplex PCR was the method, and the copy in TCRdb shows in-frame clones only, minus some. The data hold tens of thousands of clones, with about 80% observed a single time. The V and J genes are TRBV6-6 and TRBJ1-1; D is uncertain. Sequencing was done on a sample of PBMCs. The source of this sequence is a human donor in good health. The CDR3 loop is CASSYPGLRGITEAFF. As DNA, the CDR3 is TGTGCCAGCAGTTACCCGGGCTTAAGAGGGATCACTGAAGCTTTCTTT.